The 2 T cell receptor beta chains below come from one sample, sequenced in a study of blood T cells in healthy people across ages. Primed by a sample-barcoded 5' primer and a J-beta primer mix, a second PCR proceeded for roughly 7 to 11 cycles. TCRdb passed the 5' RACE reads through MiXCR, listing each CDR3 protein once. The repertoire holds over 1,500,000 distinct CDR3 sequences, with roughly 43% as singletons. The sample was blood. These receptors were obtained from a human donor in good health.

The CDR3, as DNA: TGCAGTGCTAGATTGGAGGGACTCACAGATACGCAGTATTTT. Translation gives CSARLEGLTDTQYF. The chain carries TRBV20-1 and TRBJ2-3; D is possibly TRBD2 (6 bases). The CDR3 length is 14 residues. CDR1 and CDR2 from the germline V gene are DFQATT and SNEGSKA (reference sequence). The V end was cut by 2 bases, the J end by 2 bases, with 11 bases between.

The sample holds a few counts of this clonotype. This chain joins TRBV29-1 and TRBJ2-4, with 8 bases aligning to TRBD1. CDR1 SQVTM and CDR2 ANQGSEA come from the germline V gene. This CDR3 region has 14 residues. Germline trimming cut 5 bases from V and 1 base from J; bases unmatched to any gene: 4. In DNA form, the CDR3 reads TGCAGCGTTAGGACAGGGTGGGCCAAAAACATTCAGTACTTC. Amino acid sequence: CSVRTGWAKNIQYF.